Each of the 21 T cell receptor beta chains below was sequenced from the same sample in a study of T cells expressing NK-cell markers. TCRdb reprocessed the 5' RACE reads and keeps a single row for each CDR3 protein, giving no DNA. In total, the table holds 350,000 to 400,000 distinct CDR3 sequences. The sequenced sample consisted of blood T cells: a sorted CD56 or NKG2C T cell subset, CD4+ or CD8+ T cells, or bulk PBMC T cells (not recorded which). Receptors originate from a woman aged 50 to 60 in good health.

The J gene is TRBJ2-2, the V gene TRBV3-1; the D gene TCRdb calls, TRBD1, cannot be checked with no DNA. This CDR3 is 15 amino acids long. Germline assignment: CDR1 LGHDT and CDR2 YNNKEL (reference sequence). CDR3 loop: CASSQRGANTGELFF.

This rearrangement joins TRBV28 to TRBJ2-7; checking the TCRdb D call of TRBD1 is not possible without DNA. The CDR3 is 13 residues long. CDR1 MDHEN and CDR2 SYDVKM come from the germline V gene. The chain's CDR3 is CASRHTGGGEQYF.

The CDR3 reads CATSYDRGTDTQYF. The chain carries TRBV15 and TRBJ2-3; the TCRdb D gene call, TRBD1, has no DNA to confirm it. The CDR3 consists of 14 residues. Germline-derived CDR1 and CDR2 are LNHNV and YYDKDF (reference sequence).

The J gene is TRBJ2-1, the V gene TRBV15; TCRdb reports TRBD2, a call that lacks DNA to check it against. This CDR3 contains 15 residues. Germline CDR1 and CDR2: LNHNV and YYDKDF (reference sequence). The CDR3: CATSRMLAGSNEQFF.

The chain couples TRBV11-2 to TRBJ2-5. The CDR3 length is 12 residues. Germline CDR1 is SGHAT and CDR2 is FQNNGV. This chain's CDR3 is CASSNIQETQYF.

The chain recombines TRBV18 with TRBJ2-7. Germline V gene data show CDR1 as KGHSH and CDR2 as LQKENI. This CDR3 spans 14 amino acids. CDR3 loop: CASSPSGGAYEQYF. Drawing the rest from reference TRBV18 and TRBJ2-7, the complete variable domain is NAGVMQNPRHLVRRRGQEARLRCSPMKGHSHVYWYRQLPEEGLKFMVYLQKENIIDESGMPKERFSAEFPKEGPSILRIQQVVRGDSAAYFCASSPSGGAYEQYFGPGTRLTVT.

The chain employs TRBV3-1 and TRBJ1-2. CDR1 is LGHDT, CDR2 YNNKEL, per germline (reference sequence). This CDR3 is built from 13 residues. This CDR3 is CASSQVRQQGYTF. The whole variable domain, remainder taken from reference TRBV3-1 and TRBJ1-2, is DTAVSQTPKYLVTQMGNDKSIKCEQNLGHDTMYWYKQDSKKFLKIMFSYNNKELIINETVPNRFSPKSPDKAHLNLHINSLELGDSAVYFCASSQVRQQGYTFGSGTRLTVV.

Here the CDR3 reads CASSQDRLAGIRLGFVEQFF. The gene calls are TRBV4-2 and TRBJ2-1; the TCRdb D gene call, TRBD2, has no DNA to confirm it. This CDR3 is 20 amino acids long. Germline V lookup: CDR1 LGHNA, CDR2 YNFKEQ.

This chain's CDR3 is CASSLVGRDTEAFF. The genes are TRBV7-9 and TRBJ1-1. The germline gives CDR1 SEHNR, CDR2 FQNEAQ (reference sequence). The CDR3 has 14 amino acids.

The CDR3 reads CASSQQAGNYGYTF. The chain joins TRBV3-1 to TRBJ1-2. Germline loops: CDR1 LGHDT, CDR2 YNNKEL (reference sequence). The CDR3 is 14 amino acids.

The CDR3 here is CSIEENTEAFF. J is TRBJ1-1 and V is TRBV29-1. There are 11 residues in the CDR3. Germline V lookup: CDR1 SQVTM, CDR2 ANQGSEA.

V usage is TRBV20-1 and J usage is TRBJ2-3. The CDR3 is 13 residues long. Germline V gives CDR1 DFQATT, CDR2 SNEGSKA (reference sequence). CDR3 in amino acids: CSARAELTDTQYF.

J is TRBJ1-2 and V is TRBV4-1; the TCRdb D gene call, TRBD1, has no DNA to confirm it. This CDR3 has 13 amino acids. The germline CDR1 and CDR2 sequences are MGHRA and YSYEKL. CDR3 protein: CASSRLVGQGYTF.

The V call is TRBV5-1, the J call TRBJ2-5; TCRdb's D call, TRBD1, is unchecked because there is no DNA. Looked up from germline, CDR1 is SGHRS and CDR2 is YFSETQ. CDR3 length: 17 residues. The CDR3 reads CASSLSTETGGQETQYF.

J is TRBJ2-7 and V is TRBV15; the TCRdb D gene call, TRBD1, has no DNA to confirm it. This CDR3 comprises 13 residues. Germline-derived CDR1 and CDR2 are LNHNV and YYDKDF (reference sequence). CDR3 region: CATSRTRTIEQYF.

V and J are TRBV30 and TRBJ2-2; TCRdb designates TRBD2, a call that cannot be tested without DNA. This CDR3 contains 15 residues. Germline CDR1 and CDR2: GTSNPN and SVGIG (reference sequence). The CDR3 loop is CAWGRLAGYTGELFF. Full variable domain (rest looked up from reference TRBV30 and TRBJ2-2): SQTIHQWPATLVQPVGSPLSLECTVEGTSNPNLYWYRQAAGRGLQLLFYSVGIGQISSEVPQNLSASRPQDRQFILSSKKLLLSDSGFYLCAWGRLAGYTGELFFGEGSRLTVL.

The CDR3 here is CASSIRTTTTGELFF. The chain employs TRBV19 and TRBJ2-2. The CDR3 runs 15 residues. Germline V lookup: CDR1 LNHDA, CDR2 SQIVND (reference sequence).

The rearrangement uses TRBV4-2 and TRBJ2-7. The CDR3 loop spans 14 amino acids. Looked up from germline, CDR1 is LGHNA and CDR2 is YNFKEQ. The CDR3 sequence is CASSQKGGSDEQYF.

This chain uses TRBV4-1 with TRBJ2-1. Per the germline V gene, CDR1 is MGHRA and CDR2 is YSYEKL. The CDR3 has 12 residues. CDR3 protein: CASSGPSNEQFF.

The chain couples TRBV5-1 to TRBJ2-1; the D gene TCRdb calls, TRBD2, cannot be checked with no DNA. CDR3 length: 16 residues. Germline values: CDR1 SGHRS, CDR2 YFSETQ. CDR3 loop: CASSPPGGRADDSPFF.

The chain has TRBV29-1 and TRBJ1-6; with no DNA, the TCRdb D assignment of TRBD1 cannot be verified. The CDR3 consists of 13 residues. In germline, CDR1 is SQVTM, CDR2 ANQGSEA. CDR3 sequence: CSVLQGVNSPLHF.